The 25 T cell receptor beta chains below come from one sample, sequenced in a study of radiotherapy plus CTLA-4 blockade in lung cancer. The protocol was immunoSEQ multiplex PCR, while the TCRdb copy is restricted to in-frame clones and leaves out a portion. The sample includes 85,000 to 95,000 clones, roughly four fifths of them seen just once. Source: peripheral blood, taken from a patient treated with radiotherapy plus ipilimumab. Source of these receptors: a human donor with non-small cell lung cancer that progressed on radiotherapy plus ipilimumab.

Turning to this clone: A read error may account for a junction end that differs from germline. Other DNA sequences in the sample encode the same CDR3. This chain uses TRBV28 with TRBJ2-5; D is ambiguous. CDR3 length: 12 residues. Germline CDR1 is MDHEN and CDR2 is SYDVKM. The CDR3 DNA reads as TGTGCCAGCAGTTCCTGGAGAGAGACTCAGTACTTC. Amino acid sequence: CASSSWRETQYF.

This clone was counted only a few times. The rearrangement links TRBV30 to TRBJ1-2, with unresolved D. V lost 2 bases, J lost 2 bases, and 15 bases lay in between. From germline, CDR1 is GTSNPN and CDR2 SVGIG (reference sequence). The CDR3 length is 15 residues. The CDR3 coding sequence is TGTGCCTGGAGTCAGGCGGGAATCTCGAACTATGGCTACACCTTC. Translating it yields CAWSQAGISNYGYTF.

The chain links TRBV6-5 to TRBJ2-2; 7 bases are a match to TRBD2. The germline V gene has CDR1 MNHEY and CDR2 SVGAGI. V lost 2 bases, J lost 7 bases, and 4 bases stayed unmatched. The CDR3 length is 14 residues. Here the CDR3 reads CASSYGTTYGELFF. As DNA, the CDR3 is TGTGCCAGCAGTTACGGGACTACATACGGGGAGCTGTTTTTT.

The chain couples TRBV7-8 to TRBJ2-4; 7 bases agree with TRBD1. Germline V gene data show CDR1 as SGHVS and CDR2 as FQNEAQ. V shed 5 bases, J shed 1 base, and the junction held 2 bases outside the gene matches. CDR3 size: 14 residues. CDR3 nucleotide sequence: TGTGCCAGCAGCATCAGGGGGGCCAAAAACATTCAGTACTTC. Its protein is CASSIRGAKNIQYF.

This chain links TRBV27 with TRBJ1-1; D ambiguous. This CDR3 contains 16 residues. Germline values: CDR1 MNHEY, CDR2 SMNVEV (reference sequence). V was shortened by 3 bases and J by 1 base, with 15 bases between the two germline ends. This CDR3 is CASSFQNEEKNTEAFF. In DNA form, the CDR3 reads TGTGCCAGCAGTTTTCAGAATGAGGAAAAGAACACTGAAGCTTTCTTT.

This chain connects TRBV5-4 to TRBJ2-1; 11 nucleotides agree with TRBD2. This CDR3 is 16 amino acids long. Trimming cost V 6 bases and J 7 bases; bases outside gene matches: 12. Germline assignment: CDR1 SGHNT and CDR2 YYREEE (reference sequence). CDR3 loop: CASTPGLAVSGNEQFF. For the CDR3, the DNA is TGTGCCAGCACCCCGGGACTAGCGGTTTCGGGGAATGAGCAGTTCTTC.

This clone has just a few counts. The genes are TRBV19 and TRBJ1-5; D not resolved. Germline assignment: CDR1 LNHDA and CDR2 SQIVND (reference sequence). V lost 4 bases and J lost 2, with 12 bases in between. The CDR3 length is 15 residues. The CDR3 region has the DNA TGTGCCAGTAGTACCGGACGTACGGGCAATCAGCCCCAGCATTTT. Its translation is CASSTGRTGNQPQHF.

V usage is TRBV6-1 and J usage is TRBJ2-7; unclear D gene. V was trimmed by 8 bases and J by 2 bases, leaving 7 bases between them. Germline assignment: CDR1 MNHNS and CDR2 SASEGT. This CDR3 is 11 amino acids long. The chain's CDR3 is CASSRAYEQYV. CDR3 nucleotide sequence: TGTGCCAGCTCAAGGGCCTACGAGCAGTACGTC.

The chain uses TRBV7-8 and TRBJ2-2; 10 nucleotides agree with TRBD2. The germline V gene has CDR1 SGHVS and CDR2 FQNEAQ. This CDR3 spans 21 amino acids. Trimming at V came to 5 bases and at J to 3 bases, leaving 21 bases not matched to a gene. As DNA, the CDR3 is TGTGCCAGCAGCCTAGACCGTACAGGCCCCGGACTAGCGGCTTACACCGGGGAGCTGTTTTTT. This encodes CASSLDRTGPGLAAYTGELFF.

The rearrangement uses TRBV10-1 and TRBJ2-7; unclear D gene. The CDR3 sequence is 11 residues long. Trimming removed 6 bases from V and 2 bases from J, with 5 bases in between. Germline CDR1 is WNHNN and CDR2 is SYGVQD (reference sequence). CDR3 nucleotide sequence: TGCGCCAGCAGACCAACCTACGAGCAGTACGTC. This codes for CASRPTYEQYV.

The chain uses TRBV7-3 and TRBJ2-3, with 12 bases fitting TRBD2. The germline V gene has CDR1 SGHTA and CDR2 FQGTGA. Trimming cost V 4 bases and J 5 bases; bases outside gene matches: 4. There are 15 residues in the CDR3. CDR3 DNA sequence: TGTGCCAGCAGCTCCAGACTAGCGGGAGTAGATACGCAGTATTTT. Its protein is CASSSRLAGVDTQYF.

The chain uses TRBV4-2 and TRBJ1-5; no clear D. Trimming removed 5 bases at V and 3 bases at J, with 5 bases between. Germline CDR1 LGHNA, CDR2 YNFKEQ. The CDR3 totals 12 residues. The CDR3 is CASSLANQPQHF. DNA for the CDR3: TGTGCCAGCAGCTTAGCCAATCAGCCCCAGCATTTT.

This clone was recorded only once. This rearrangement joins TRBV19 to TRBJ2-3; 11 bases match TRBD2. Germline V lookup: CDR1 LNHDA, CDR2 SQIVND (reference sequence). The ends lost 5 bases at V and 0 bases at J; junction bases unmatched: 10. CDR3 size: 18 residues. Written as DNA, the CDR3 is TGTGCCAGTAGTTTCACCCGCCTAGCGGGGGGCAGCACAGATACGCAGTATTTT. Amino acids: CASSFTRLAGGSTDTQYF.

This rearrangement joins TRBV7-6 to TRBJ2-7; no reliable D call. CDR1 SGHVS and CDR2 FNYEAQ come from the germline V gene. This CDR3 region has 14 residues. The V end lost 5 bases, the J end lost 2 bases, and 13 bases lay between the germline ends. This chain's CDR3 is CASSLTDVTYEQYF. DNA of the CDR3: TGTGCCAGCAGCCTGACGGACGTAACCTACGAGCAGTACTTC.

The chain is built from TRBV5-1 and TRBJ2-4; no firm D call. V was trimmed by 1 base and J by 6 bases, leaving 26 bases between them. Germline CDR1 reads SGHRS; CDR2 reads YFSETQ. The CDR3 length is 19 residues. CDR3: CASSLLPPEMVRLVNIQYF. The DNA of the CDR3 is TGCGCCAGCAGCTTGTTGCCCCCTGAGATGGTCCGGCTTGTAAACATTCAGTACTTC.

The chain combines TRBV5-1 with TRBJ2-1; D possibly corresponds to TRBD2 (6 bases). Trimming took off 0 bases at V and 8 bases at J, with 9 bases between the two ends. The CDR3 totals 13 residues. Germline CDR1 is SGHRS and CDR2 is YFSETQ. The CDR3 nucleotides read TGCGCCAGCAGCTTGGAGGGGAGGTATGAGCAGTTCTTC. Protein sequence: CASSLEGRYEQFF.

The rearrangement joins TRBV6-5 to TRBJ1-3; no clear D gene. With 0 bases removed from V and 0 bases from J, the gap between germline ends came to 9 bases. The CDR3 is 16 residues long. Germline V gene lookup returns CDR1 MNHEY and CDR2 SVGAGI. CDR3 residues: CASSYSGSFSGNTIYF. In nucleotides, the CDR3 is TGTGCCAGCAGTTACTCAGGCAGTTTCTCTGGAAACACCATATATTTT.

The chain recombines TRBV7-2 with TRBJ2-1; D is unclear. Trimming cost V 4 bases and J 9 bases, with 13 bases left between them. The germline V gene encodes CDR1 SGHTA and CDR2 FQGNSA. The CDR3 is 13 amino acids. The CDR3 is CASSSGLTSEQFF. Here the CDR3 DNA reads TGTGCCAGCAGCTCCGGGTTAACCAGTGAGCAGTTCTTC. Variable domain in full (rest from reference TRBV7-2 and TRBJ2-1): GAGVSQSPSNKVTEKGKDVELRCDPISGHTALYWYRQSLGQGLEFLIYFQGNSAPDKSGLPSDRFSAERTGGSVSTLTIQRTQQEDSAVYLCASSSGLTSEQFFGPGTRLTVL.

CDR3 in DNA: TGTGCCAGCAGCAACGGGGCAGGAAGGGGCTACACCTTC. Its protein product is CASSNGAGRGYTF. V usage is TRBV21-1 and J usage is TRBJ1-2. TRBV21-1 is marked as a pseudogene. The CDR3 extends over 13 amino acids.

CDR3 coding DNA: TGTGCCAGCAGTTACACTGTGGCAGGGGCCAACGTCCTGACTTTC. Protein: CASSYTVAGANVLTF. The genes are TRBV6-5 and TRBJ2-6; D gene ambiguous. CDR3 length: 15 amino acids. Germline CDR1 MNHEY, CDR2 SVGAGI. Trimming shortened V by 2 bases and J by 4 bases, and 9 bases separated the two germline ends.

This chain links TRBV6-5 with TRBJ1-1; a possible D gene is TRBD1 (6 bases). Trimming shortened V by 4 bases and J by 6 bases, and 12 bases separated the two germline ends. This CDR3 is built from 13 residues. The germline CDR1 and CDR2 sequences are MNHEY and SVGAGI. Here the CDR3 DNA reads TGTGCCAGCAGTTCGACAAAGGGGGCTGAAGCTTTCTTT. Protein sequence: CASSSTKGAEAFF.

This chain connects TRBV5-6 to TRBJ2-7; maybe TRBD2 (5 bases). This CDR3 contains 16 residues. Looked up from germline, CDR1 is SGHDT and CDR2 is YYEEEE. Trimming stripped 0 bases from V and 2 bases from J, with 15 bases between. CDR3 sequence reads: CASSLGDRAAAYEQYF. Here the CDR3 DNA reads TGTGCCAGCAGCTTGGGAGATCGAGCGGCCGCCTACGAGCAGTACTTC.

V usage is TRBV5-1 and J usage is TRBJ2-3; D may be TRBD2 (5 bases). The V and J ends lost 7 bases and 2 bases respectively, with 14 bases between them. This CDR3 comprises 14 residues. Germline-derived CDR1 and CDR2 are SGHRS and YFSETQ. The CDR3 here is CASVEGLPTDTQYF. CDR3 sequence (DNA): TGCGCCAGCGTAGAGGGTCTTCCCACAGATACGCAGTATTTT.

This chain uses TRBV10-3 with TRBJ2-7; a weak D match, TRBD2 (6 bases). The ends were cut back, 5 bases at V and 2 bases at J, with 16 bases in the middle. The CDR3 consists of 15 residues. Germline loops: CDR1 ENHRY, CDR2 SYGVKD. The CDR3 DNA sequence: TGTGCCATCAGTTGGGAGGCAGATAAGACCTACGAGCAGTACTTC. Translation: CAISWEADKTYEQYF.

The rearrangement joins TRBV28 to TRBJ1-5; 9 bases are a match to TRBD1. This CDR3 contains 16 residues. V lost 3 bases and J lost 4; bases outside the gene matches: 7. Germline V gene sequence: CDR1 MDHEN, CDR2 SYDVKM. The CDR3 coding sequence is TGTGCCAGCAGTTTTTACTTGACAGGGGGGAATCAGCCCCAGCATTTT. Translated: CASSFYLTGGNQPQHF.